This T cell receptor beta chain was identified during a study of blood T cells in healthy people across ages. Study outcomes and limitations: Those diversity estimates obtained from one million T cells were thought to be underestimates.

With a J-beta primer mix and a sample-barcoded 5' primer, a second PCR ran roughly 6 to 11 cycles. TCRdb re-called the 5' RACE reads with MiXCR, one entry per CDR3 protein. The sample has 1.2 million to 1.5 million distinct CDR3 sequences, approximately 59% seen once. With respect to this clonotype: The antigen is unknown.

CDR3 size: 16 residues. The V end lost 5 bases, the J end lost 2 bases, and 17 bases lay between the germline ends. Looked up from germline, CDR1 is PRHDT and CDR2 is FYEKMQ (reference sequence). The chain joins TRBV13 to TRBJ2-3; D possibly matches TRBD1 or TRBD2 (6 bases each). The sample taken for sequencing was blood. The TCR sequence derives from a young man in good health. The CDR3 spells CASSLNIGGNTDTQYF. For the CDR3, the DNA is TGTGCCAGCAGCCTAAACATAGGGGGGAACACAGATACGCAGTATTTT.